What follows are 25 T cell receptor beta chains derived from one specimen sequenced in a study of T cell repertoires in cytomegalovirus infection. The antigens of these receptors remain unknown. TCRdb re-analysed the reads in MiXCR, keeping a single row per CDR3 protein. The profile shows about 52,000 distinct CDR3 sequences, roughly 20% of them singletons. Sequences were derived from CD8+ T cells from cultured PBMCs, sampled from culture after CMV antigen stimulation. These receptors were obtained from a human donor in good health (CMV status not recorded). Some clones in this sample may be carry-over from other donors' samples.

About this clonotype: The conserved phenylalanine or tryptophan is not found at the CDR3 terminus, so this likely reflects a read error. V is TRBV13 and J is TRBJ2-1; 12 bases map to TRBD2. The CDR3 covers 15 residues. Per germline, CDR1 PRHDT and CDR2 FYEKMQ (reference sequence). The trim removed 0 bases at V and 9 bases at J, leaving 3 bases unmatched. The CDR3 is CASSLGLAGGPEQFL. CDR3 nucleotides: TGTGCCAGCAGCTTAGGCCTAGCGGGAGGGCCTGAGCAGTTCTTA.

The chain carries TRBV28 and TRBJ1-1, with D perhaps matching TRBD1 (5 bases). This CDR3 spans 16 amino acids. The ends were cut back, 4 bases at V and 5 bases at J, with 20 bases in the middle. CDR1 is MDHEN, CDR2 SYDVKM, per germline. The CDR3 nucleotides read TGTGCCAGCAGTTCTCTTCTCGGGACCCCAGGGACTGAAGCTTTCTTT. It encodes CASSSLLGTPGTEAFF.

This clonotype has only a few counts. The chain combines TRBV19 with TRBJ1-3; maybe TRBD1 (5 bases). The V and J ends lost 8 bases and 0 bases respectively, with 14 bases between them. Germline CDR1 reads LNHDA; CDR2 reads SQIVND (reference sequence). The CDR3 has 15 amino acids. Written as DNA, the CDR3 is TGTGCCAGTGTCCCGACAGCCAACTCTGGAAACACCATATATTTT. This gives the protein CASVPTANSGNTIYF. Together with reference TRBV19 and TRBJ1-3, the CDR3 gives the full variable domain: DGGITQSPKYLFRKEGQNVTLSCEQNLNHDAMYWYRQDPGQGLRLIYYSQIVNDFQKGDIAEGYSVSREKKESFPLTVTSAQKNPTAFYLCASVPTANSGNTIYFGEGSWLTVV.

J is TRBJ2-3 and V is TRBV7-9; D gene ambiguous. The germline gives CDR1 SEHNR, CDR2 FQNEAQ (reference sequence). The CDR3 is 12 amino acids. Trimming took off 2 bases at V and 4 bases at J, with 4 bases between the two ends. Here the CDR3 DNA reads TGTGCCAGCAGCTTAAGCCCAGATACGCAGTATTTT. Translating gives CASSLSPDTQYF.

This clonotype was counted between two and nine times. The chain links TRBV7-2 to TRBJ2-3, with D maybe TRBD1 (5 bases). The CDR3 loop spans 16 amino acids. CDR1 is SGHTA, CDR2 FQGNSA, per germline. Trimming removed 0 bases from V and 1 base from J, with 11 bases in between. The CDR3 coding sequence is TGTGCCAGCAGCTTAGCGTGGGGCGTCCGCACAGATACGCAGTATTTT. Protein product: CASSLAWGVRTDTQYF. Full variable domain (remainder filled in from reference TRBV7-2 and TRBJ2-3): GAGVSQSPSNKVTEKGKDVELRCDPISGHTALYWYRQSLGQGLEFLIYFQGNSAPDKSGLPSDRFSAERTGGSVSTLTIQRTQQEDSAVYLCASSLAWGVRTDTQYFGPGTRLTVL.

The chain employs TRBV5-5 and TRBJ1-1; no clear D gene. Germline CDR1 reads SGHKS; CDR2 reads YYEKEE (reference sequence). CDR3 size: 13 residues. V lost 5 bases to trimming and J lost 0 bases, with 8 bases between them. The DNA of the CDR3 is TGTGCCAGCAGAGTGGACCTGAACACTGAAGCTTTCTTT. Protein: CASRVDLNTEAFF. Combining the CDR3 with reference TRBV5-5 and TRBJ1-1 gives the whole variable domain DAGVTQSPTHLIKTRGQQVTLRCSPISGHKSVSWYQQVLGQGPQFIFQYYEKEERGRGNFPDRFSARQFPNYSSELNVNALLLGDSALYLCASRVDLNTEAFFGQGTRLTVV.

J is TRBJ1-2 and V is TRBV7-2; 8 bases fit TRBD1. The ends lost 8 bases at V and 2 bases at J; junction bases unmatched: 7. Germline V CDR1 and CDR2: SGHTA, FQGNSA. CDR3 size: 14 residues. CDR3: CASRPQGANYGYTF. Here the CDR3 DNA reads TGTGCCAGCCGACCCCAGGGGGCGAACTATGGCTACACCTTC.

The table lists this clonotype with a few counts. The rearrangement links TRBV15 to TRBJ2-7, with 10 bases that match TRBD1. Per the germline V gene, CDR1 is LNHNV and CDR2 is YYDKDF (reference sequence). V was pared by 5 bases and J by 1 base, with 8 bases of the junction left unmatched. The CDR3 loop spans 16 amino acids. This CDR3 is CATSAYRDRGSYEQYF. In DNA form, the CDR3 reads TGTGCCACCAGCGCCTACCGGGACAGGGGATCCTACGAGCAGTACTTC.

The V call is TRBV12-3 or TRBV12-4, the J call TRBJ1-2; 11 bases line up with TRBD1. J was trimmed by 2 bases and V by 4 bases; bases with no gene match: 3. CDR3 length equals 15 residues. The CDR3 is CASSSGQGENYGYTF. CDR3 DNA: TGTGCCAGCAGTTCGGGACAGGGGGAGAACTATGGCTACACCTTC.

This clonotype was counted between two and nine times. The rearrangement joins TRBV27 to TRBJ2-7; weak D call: TRBD2 (5 bases). Germline loops: CDR1 MNHEY, CDR2 SMNVEV (reference sequence). V was trimmed by 5 bases and J by 2 bases, leaving 16 bases between them. The CDR3 totals 15 residues. As DNA, the CDR3 is TGTGCCAGCAGTCCAATCCCGGGAAATACCTACGAGCAGTACTTC. It codes for CASSPIPGNTYEQYF.

This clonotype appeared a few times. The chain joins TRBV20-1 to TRBJ2-1, with 10 bases matching TRBD2. Germline V gives CDR1 DFQATT, CDR2 SNEGSKA (reference sequence). V lost 6 bases to trimming and J lost 4 bases; unmatched junction nucleotides: 6. CDR3 length: 14 residues. CDR3 loop: CSAKSGGGYNEQFF. Written as DNA, the CDR3 is TGCAGTGCAAAGAGCGGGGGGGGATACAATGAGCAGTTCTTC.

The V and J genes are TRBV6-5 and TRBJ2-1; D may be TRBD1 (6 bases). V lost 4 bases, J lost 6 bases, and 19 bases lay in between. The length of the CDR3 is 16 residues. CDR1 and CDR2 from the germline V gene are MNHEY and SVGAGI. The CDR3 protein is CASSFSGTRLGNEQFF. The DNA for the CDR3 is TGTGCCAGCAGTTTCTCCGGGACAAGGCTGGGCAATGAGCAGTTCTTC.

This clonotype was counted only a few times. The V and J genes are TRBV7-8 and TRBJ2-3, with unresolved D. Between the trimmed V and J ends, which lost 4 bases and 0 bases, there was a span of 11 bases. Per the germline V gene, CDR1 is SGHVS and CDR2 is FQNEAQ. The CDR3 sequence is 15 residues long. The CDR3 nucleotides are TGTGCCAGCAGCTACAATCCGTCTAGCACAGATACGCAGTATTTT. Amino acids: CASSYNPSSTDTQYF.

The rearrangement uses TRBV9 and TRBJ1-1; D remains ambiguous. V dropped 0 bases and J dropped 4 bases, with 10 bases sitting between them. The CDR3 extends over 14 amino acids. Germline V lookup: CDR1 SGDLS, CDR2 YYNGEE. Here the CDR3 reads CASSVGALSTEAFF. The CDR3 DNA reads as TGTGCCAGCAGCGTAGGGGCCCTTAGCACTGAAGCTTTCTTT.

CDR3 in amino acids: CASRTRGTGNTIYF. The DNA of the CDR3 is TGTGCCAGCAGAACGAGGGGGACTGGAAACACCATATATTTT. The chain uses TRBV12-3 or TRBV12-4 and TRBJ1-3, with D possibly TRBD1 on 6 matching bases. The CDR3 covers 14 residues. Trimming shortened V by 6 bases and J by 2 bases, and 11 bases separated the two germline ends.

This clonotype was detected ten times or more. The chain employs TRBV7-2 and TRBJ2-3; D is uncertain. The germline V and J ends were trimmed by 5 bases and 4 bases, with 7 bases remaining between them. Per germline, CDR1 SGHTA and CDR2 FQGNSA. There are 12 residues in the CDR3. CDR3 loop: CASSAYADTQYF. In DNA, the CDR3 is TGTGCCAGCAGCGCCTACGCAGATACGCAGTATTTT.

This chain joins TRBV28 and TRBJ2-2, with TRBD2 as a possible D gene (5 bases). Germline values: CDR1 MDHEN, CDR2 SYDVKM. The CDR3 sequence is 12 residues long. The V end lost 7 bases, the J end lost 4 bases, and 7 bases lay between the germline ends. CDR3 bases: TGTGCCAGCATTGAGGGCACCGGGGAGCTGTTTTTT. Its translation is CASIEGTGELFF.

In its sample, this clonotype was seen a few times. The chain carries TRBV6-8 and TRBJ2-1, with D unclear. The CDR3 runs 14 residues. V lost 0 bases and J lost 1, with 4 bases in between. Germline CDR1 reads MNHGY; CDR2 reads SAAAGT. The CDR3 nucleotides are TGTGCCAGCAGTTACTCCTGGTCCTACAATGAGCAGTTCTTC. This gives the protein CASSYSWSYNEQFF.

This sequence joins TRBV11-2 and TRBJ2-2, with D hard to call. Trimming shortened V by 1 base and J by 4 bases, and 4 bases separated the two germline ends. This CDR3 spans 13 amino acids. The germline V gene encodes CDR1 SGHAT and CDR2 FQNNGV. CDR3 DNA: TGTGCCAGCAGCTTAGGGGCCACCGGGGAGCTGTTTTTT. Translation gives CASSLGATGELFF.

The rearrangement links TRBV7-2 to TRBJ2-1; 12 positions match TRBD2. Germline V gives CDR1 SGHTA, CDR2 FQGNSA. The CDR3 contains 16 residues. The ends lost 4 bases at V and 3 bases at J; junction bases unmatched: 4. In DNA, the CDR3 is TGTGCCAGCAGCTCCGGACTAGCGGGGAGCTACAATGAGCAGTTCTTC. Encoded protein: CASSSGLAGSYNEQFF.

The chain combines TRBV4-1 with TRBJ2-7, with D perhaps assigned TRBD1 or TRBD2 (5 bases each). The CDR3 is 15 residues long. The V and J ends lost 0 bases and 3 bases respectively, with 12 bases between them. CDR1 and CDR2 (germline): MGHRA, YSYEKL. The CDR3 protein is CASSQERGTYYEQYF. The CDR3 DNA reads as TGCGCCAGCAGCCAAGAGCGAGGGACCTACTACGAGCAGTACTTC.

The rearrangement joins TRBV6-1 to TRBJ2-2; TRBD2 matches 9 bases. The germline gives CDR1 MNHNS, CDR2 SASEGT. The V gene end was trimmed by 6 bases and the J gene end by 7 bases; junction bases not matched to a gene: 6. The length of the CDR3 is 14 residues. CDR3 nucleotide sequence: TGTGCCAGCAGGAGGCGGGGGGGCATCGGGGAGCTGTTTTTT. Encoded protein: CASRRRGGIGELFF.

The chain uses TRBV5-4 and TRBJ1-1; no clear D. This CDR3 has 14 amino acids. The V and J ends lost 1 base and 6 bases respectively, with 13 bases between them. The germline V gene has CDR1 SGHNT and CDR2 YYREEE (reference sequence). The CDR3 sequence: CASSLSRGGSEAFF. CDR3 DNA: TGTGCCAGCAGCTTGTCGCGGGGAGGGTCTGAAGCTTTCTTT.

The rearrangement uses TRBV4-1 and TRBJ2-1; no firm D call. This CDR3 is built from 13 residues. Germline V gene sequence: CDR1 MGHRA, CDR2 YSYEKL. The V end lost 1 base, the J end lost 5 bases, and 6 bases lay between the germline ends. The DNA for the CDR3 is TGCGCCAGCAGCCAAGGGAGAAACAATGAGCAGTTCTTC. Its translation: CASSQGRNNEQFF.

This clonotype has a handful of counts. The chain links TRBV28 to TRBJ2-7, with 16 bases lining up with TRBD2. There are 16 residues in the CDR3. The junction had 3 bases not matched to a gene; V was cut back by 6 bases and J by 1 base. In germline, CDR1 is MDHEN, CDR2 SYDVKM. Here the CDR3 reads CASSPGLAGGSYEQYF. The CDR3 bases are TGTGCCAGCAGCCCGGGACTAGCGGGAGGGTCCTACGAGCAGTACTTC.